This entry lists 22 T cell receptor beta chains sequenced from one sample in a study of liver allograft versus peripheral blood T cells. Across the whole study: Comparisons were made between T cell receptor repertoires found in transplanted livers and those circulating in recipients' peripheral blood.

One entry per CDR3 protein results from TCRdb running MiXCR on the reads. The sample comprises 8,000 to 9,000 distinct CDR3 sequences, 15% to 20% of which are singletons, and around 1.9% rests with the top ten. These receptor sequences come from a human patient who had a liver transplant. The graft donor may be the source of some T cells.

In its sample, this clonotype is medium-sized (0.01 to 0.1%). This chain joins TRBV12-3 or TRBV12-4 and TRBJ1-2; D remains unclear. With 7 bases removed from V and 7 bases from J, the gap between germline ends came to 22 bases. The CDR3 is 15 residues long. The CDR3 loop reads CASTQRRGNYAGYTF. DNA of the CDR3: TGTGCCAGCACCCAACGACGCGGTAATTACGCTGGCTACACCTTC.

This clonotype was observed a few times. The genes are TRBV12-3 or TRBV12-4 and TRBJ1-4; possibly TRBD1 for D (5 bases). Trimming took off 4 bases at V and 6 bases at J, with 9 bases between the two ends. The CDR3 contains 13 residues. CDR3 nucleotides: TGTGCCAGCAGTTCGCGGGGGTATGAAAAACTGTTTTTT. This encodes CASSSRGYEKLFF.

This clonotype showed up many times. The rearrangement links TRBV12-3 or TRBV12-4 to TRBJ1-5; a weak D match, TRBD1 (5 bases). The CDR3 contains 15 residues. V was trimmed by 2 bases and J by 2 bases, leaving 10 bases between them. CDR3 sequence reads: CASSLSRVGNQPQHF. CDR3 sequence (DNA): TGTGCCAGCAGTTTATCCAGGGTAGGCAATCAGCCCCAGCATTTT.

The chain couples TRBV9 to TRBJ1-1, with D possibly being TRBD1 (6 bases). V was pared by 3 bases and J by 1 base, with 13 bases between. The CDR3 runs to 15 residues. Germline CDR1 is SGDLS and CDR2 is YYNGEE. The CDR3 loop reads CASSDQSQGNTEAFF. For the CDR3, the DNA is TGTGCCAGCAGCGACCAATCACAGGGGAACACTGAAGCTTTCTTT.

This clonotype rates as medium-sized. V usage is TRBV18 and J usage is TRBJ2-7; a weak D match, TRBD2 (5 bases). Germline CDR1 is KGHSH and CDR2 is LQKENI. The V end lost 5 bases, the J end lost 3 bases, and 8 bases lay between the germline ends. The CDR3 covers 12 residues. Written as DNA, the CDR3 is TGTGCCAGCTCATCCGGGGTCTACGAGCAGTACTTC. Encoded protein: CASSSGVYEQYF.

This clonotype was seen more than once but under ten times. The chain couples TRBV12-3 or TRBV12-4 to TRBJ2-1, with TRBD1 matching over 8 bases. Trimming removed 6 bases from V and 7 bases from J; junction bases left unmatched: 14. The CDR3 length is 16 residues. The DNA of the CDR3 is TGTGCCAGCAGCACCCTGCGCGGCAGGGGGCAGAATGAGCAGTTCTTC. Translating it yields CASSTLRGRGQNEQFF.

This clonotype was seen a handful of times. The V call is TRBV5-4, the J call TRBJ2-5, with 7 bases lining up with TRBD1. Looked up from germline, CDR1 is SGHNT and CDR2 is YYREEE (reference sequence). The junction had 7 bases not matched to a gene; V was cut back by 5 bases and J by 0 bases. The CDR3 totals 15 residues. The CDR3 loop is CASRDPGTDQETQYF. DNA for the CDR3: TGTGCCAGCAGGGACCCCGGGACAGACCAAGAGACCCAGTACTTC. The full variable domain, rest sourced from reference TRBV5-4 and TRBJ2-5, is ETGVTQSPTHLIKTRGQQVTLRCSSQSGHNTVSWYQQALGQGPQFIFQYYREEENGRGNFPPRFSGLQFPNYSSELNVNALELDDSALYLCASRDPGTDQETQYFGPGTRLLVL.

The V gene is TRBV14, the J gene TRBJ1-1; D perhaps matches TRBD1 (5 bases). V shed 1 base and J shed 0 bases, with 21 bases lying between them. CDR1 is SGHDN and CDR2 is FVKESK in the germline V gene. CDR3 size: 19 residues. The CDR3 loop is CASSQVTLRSTDLNTEAFF. The CDR3 nucleotides read TGTGCCAGCAGCCAAGTGACCCTCCGTTCGACAGATTTGAACACTGAAGCTTTCTTT.

This clonotype was detected only a few times. The chain carries TRBV24-1 and TRBJ2-3; TRBD1 agrees at 8 bases. The length of the CDR3 is 15 residues. Germline CDR1 reads KGHDR; CDR2 reads SFDVKD. V was pared by 3 bases and J by 5 bases, with 6 bases of the junction left unmatched. The CDR3, as DNA: TGTGCCACCAGTGATCCCCGGACAGGGTTAGATACGCAGTATTTT. Its translation is CATSDPRTGLDTQYF.

In this sample, this clonotype is medium-sized (0.01 to 0.1%). V is TRBV20-1 and J is TRBJ2-1; no firm D call. Germline loops: CDR1 DFQATT, CDR2 SNEGSKA (reference sequence). This CDR3 spans 15 amino acids. V shed 3 bases and J shed 0 bases, with 12 bases lying between them. DNA of the CDR3: TGCAGTGCTAGCTCGACTCTAAGCTCCTACAATGAGCAGTTCTTC. Its translation: CSASSTLSSYNEQFF.

This clonotype was seen at least ten times. This chain connects TRBV12-3 or TRBV12-4 to TRBJ1-5, with TRBD1 matching 7 bases. This CDR3 is 14 amino acids long. Germline trimming cut 6 bases from V and 7 bases from J; bases unmatched to any gene: 9. For the CDR3, the DNA is TGTGCCAGCAGCCTCCAACAGGGGCGACAGCCCCAGCATTTT. This sequence encodes CASSLQQGRQPQHF.

As regards this clonotype: Being one base from a much bigger clone, this may be a read error. V and J are TRBV3-2 and TRBJ1-2; TRBD1 is the table's D call, not checked against the DNA. TRBV3-2 is a recognized pseudogene. This CDR3 has 14 residues. CDR3 protein: CASRRDRGCDDYTF. The DNA of the CDR3 is TGTGCCAGCAGGCGCGACAGGGGTTGTGACGACTACACCTTC.

This chain links TRBV19 with TRBJ1-1; TRBD1 might be the D (6 bases). Germline-derived CDR1 and CDR2 are LNHDA and SQIVND (reference sequence). Trimming stripped 9 bases from V and 6 bases from J, with 17 bases between. There are 13 residues in the CDR3. The CDR3 nucleotides read TGTGCCAGCCGACAACAGGGTAATGCTGAAGCTTTCTTT. As protein: CASRQQGNAEAFF.

This clonotype is judged medium-sized (0.01 to 0.1%). This chain uses TRBV7-2 with TRBJ1-3; D unclear. CDR1 SGHTA and CDR2 FQGNSA come from the germline V gene. The CDR3 is 14 residues long. Trimming left V 5 bases short and J 7 bases short, with 15 bases between. The CDR3 DNA reads TGTGCCAGCAGCCGTATGGGCGGTCCGAACACCATATATTTT. Translating gives CASSRMGGPNTIYF.

Judged by abundance, this clonotype is medium-sized. The chain uses TRBV20-1 and TRBJ1-1; the D gene is possibly TRBD1 (5 bases). The V end lost 5 bases, the J end lost 1 base, and 11 bases lay between the germline ends. The CDR3 runs to 13 residues. Germline V lookup: CDR1 DFQATT, CDR2 SNEGSKA (reference sequence). As DNA, the CDR3 is TGCAGTGCTTCTACCGACAGGAACACTGAAGCTTTCTTT. Protein: CSASTDRNTEAFF.

This chain connects TRBV6-2 or TRBV6-3 to TRBJ1-5, with D possibly TRBD1 on 5 matching bases. The V end lost 7 bases, the J end lost 1 base, and 5 bases lay between the germline ends. CDR1 and CDR2 (germline): MNHEY, SVGEGT. This CDR3 is 12 amino acids long. The CDR3 reads CASKGSNQPQHF. The CDR3 DNA follows: TGTGCCAGCAAGGGGAGCAATCAGCCCCAGCATTTT.

The chain has TRBV12-3 or TRBV12-4 and TRBJ1-5; maybe TRBD1 (6 bases). This CDR3 is 14 amino acids long. With 3 bases removed from V and 4 bases from J, the gap between germline ends came to 10 bases. DNA of the CDR3: TGTGCCAGCAGTTTGGCAGGGACAAATCAGCCCCAGCATTTT. Its translation is CASSLAGTNQPQHF.

This clonotype is labeled as medium-sized (0.01 to 0.1%). This chain uses TRBV6-1 with TRBJ2-7; 8 bases fit TRBD1. The junction had 9 bases not matched to a gene; V was cut back by 9 bases and J by 2 bases. Germline V gives CDR1 MNHNS, CDR2 SASEGT. The CDR3 spans 14 residues. The CDR3 nucleotides are TGTGCCAGTACCGGGACAGGCTTGACCTACGAGCAGTACTTC. This translates into CASTGTGLTYEQYF.

This sequence joins TRBV7-9 and TRBJ2-3; D is ambiguous. Germline assignment: CDR1 SEHNR and CDR2 FQNEAQ (reference sequence). The CDR3 has 12 residues. V was pared by 4 bases and J by 4 bases, with 6 bases between. For the CDR3, the DNA is TGTGCCAGCAGCTCCATTTCAGATACGCAGTATTTT. It encodes CASSSISDTQYF.

This clonotype was counted ten times or more. This sequence joins TRBV15 and TRBJ1-2; D uncertain. This CDR3 comprises 13 residues. Per germline, CDR1 LNHNV and CDR2 YYDKDF (reference sequence). The ends were cut back, 1 base at V and 3 bases at J, with 6 bases in the middle. The CDR3 loop is CATSRGTYYGYTF. DNA for the CDR3: TGTGCCACCAGCAGAGGAACTTACTATGGCTACACCTTC.

Relative to its sample, this clonotype is medium-sized (0.01 to 0.1%). The chain employs TRBV18 and TRBJ1-4; 9 nucleotides match TRBD1. Germline lookup yields CDR1 KGHSH and CDR2 LQKENI. After removal of 5 bases from V and 6 bases from J, the junction contained 4 bases not matched to a gene. CDR3 length equals 14 residues. The CDR3 spells CASSAGTGYEKLFF. CDR3 bases: TGTGCCAGCTCAGCCGGGACAGGGTATGAAAAACTGTTTTTT.

This sequence joins TRBV2 and TRBJ1-1; unclear D gene. The germline CDR1 and CDR2 sequences are SNHLY and FYNNEI. The CDR3 runs to 15 residues. V lost 1 base and J lost 4, with 13 bases in between. The CDR3, as DNA: TGTGCCAGCAGTGAAGGAAGCCTCTGGACCACTGAAGCTTTCTTT. Translation: CASSEGSLWTTEAFF.